The 27 T cell receptor beta chains presented below share a single source sample, sequenced in a study of blood T cell repertoires in COVID-19. The method was immunoSEQ multiplex PCR; TCRdb's version includes in-frame clones alone and lacks a portion of them. The sample lists 55,000 to 90,000 clones, approximately 80% occurring once. Material for sequencing was peripheral blood. The receptors were gathered from a woman in her 70s with acute or convalescent COVID-19.

The rearrangement uses TRBV29-1 and TRBJ2-5, with TRBD2 matching over 11 bases. Trimming cost V 6 bases and J 3 bases; bases outside gene matches: 3. The CDR3 length is 13 residues. CDR1 and CDR2 from the germline V gene are SQVTM and ANQGSEA. CDR3 nucleotide sequence: TGCAGCGTCCATAGCGGGGGGGAAGAGACCCAGTACTTC. Translated, it gives CSVHSGGEETQYF.

The chain has TRBV15 and TRBJ2-5, with TRBD1 identical over 8 bases. The CDR3 consists of 15 residues. From germline, CDR1 is LNHNV and CDR2 YYDKDF (reference sequence). J lost 1 base, V lost 0 bases, and 1 base had no gene match. The CDR3 loop is CATSRDRGPQETQYF. As DNA, the CDR3 is TGTGCCACCAGCAGAGACAGGGGGCCCCAAGAGACCCAGTACTTC.

The V and J genes are TRBV2 and TRBJ2-7, with 7 bases matching TRBD1. Germline trimming cut 6 bases from V and 0 bases from J; bases unmatched to any gene: 8. Germline values: CDR1 SNHLY, CDR2 FYNNEI. The CDR3 totals 15 residues. CDR3: CASRPDRDSSYEQYF. CDR3 DNA: TGTGCCAGCAGACCCGACAGGGATAGCTCCTACGAGCAGTACTTC.

This clone has a handful of counts. The chain employs TRBV30 and TRBJ2-3; D uncertain. CDR1 and CDR2 from the germline V gene are GTSNPN and SVGIG (reference sequence). With 8 bases removed from V and 1 base from J, the gap between germline ends came to 7 bases. There are 11 residues in the CDR3. CDR3 sequence: CAIEGTDTQYF. The CDR3 region has the DNA TGTGCCATCGAGGGCACAGATACGCAGTATTTT.

This rearrangement joins TRBV7-9 to TRBJ2-7; 8 nucleotides agree with TRBD2. J gave up 2 bases and V 2 bases, and 8 bases lay outside the gene matches. Per the germline V gene, CDR1 is SEHNR and CDR2 is FQNEAQ (reference sequence). The CDR3 totals 16 residues. The CDR3 here is CASSLWLAGTTYEQYF. CDR3 nucleotides: TGTGCCAGCAGCTTATGGTTAGCGGGGACTACCTACGAGCAGTACTTC.

V and J are TRBV7-9 and TRBJ2-5; 7 nucleotides match TRBD1. The germline V gene encodes CDR1 SEHNR and CDR2 FQNEAQ (reference sequence). The CDR3 is 14 amino acids. J was trimmed by 0 bases and V by 3 bases; bases with no gene match: 1. In DNA form, the CDR3 reads TGTGCCAGCAGCTTCGGGACAGACCAAGAGACCCAGTACTTC. Residues: CASSFGTDQETQYF.

The chain carries TRBV30 and TRBJ1-5, with D perhaps matching TRBD1 (6 bases). V was trimmed by 4 bases and J by 2 bases, leaving 12 bases between them. This CDR3 is built from 14 residues. Germline CDR1 is GTSNPN and CDR2 is SVGIG (reference sequence). The CDR3 loop is CAWTKNRGNQPQHF. The CDR3 coding sequence is TGTGCCTGGACCAAAAACAGGGGCAATCAGCCCCAGCATTTT.

The chain employs TRBV3-1 (or the pseudogene TRBV3-2) and TRBJ1-2; 9 nucleotides agree with TRBD1. Trimming at V came to 2 bases and at J to 5 bases, leaving 6 bases not matched to a gene. Germline assignment: CDR1 LGHDT and CDR2 YNNKEL (reference sequence). CDR3 length: 15 residues. Here the CDR3 reads CASSQSDRGTYGYTF. The CDR3 DNA follows: TGTGCCAGCAGCCAATCCGACAGGGGGACGTATGGCTACACCTTC.

This clone was counted only a few times. The chain combines TRBV7-3 with TRBJ2-2; D uncertain. This CDR3 region has 16 residues. With 1 base removed from V and 0 bases from J, the gap between germline ends came to 9 bases. Germline V gives CDR1 SGHTA, CDR2 FQGTGA. CDR3 sequence reads: CASSLRGAPNTGELFF. As DNA, the CDR3 is TGTGCCAGCAGCTTAAGAGGTGCTCCGAACACCGGGGAGCTGTTTTTT.

The rearrangement joins TRBV27 to TRBJ2-7, with TRBD1 identical over 10 bases. V lost 6 bases to trimming and J lost 7 bases; unmatched junction nucleotides: 9. Germline assignment: CDR1 MNHEY and CDR2 SMNVEV (reference sequence). This CDR3 region has 14 residues. The CDR3 is CASSLQGQGFEQYF. Written as DNA, the CDR3 is TGTGCCAGCAGCCTCCAGGGACAGGGGTTTGAGCAGTACTTC.

The chain is built from TRBV6-4 and TRBJ1-5; 9 positions agree with TRBD1. V lost 8 bases, J lost 7 bases, and 6 bases stayed unmatched. CDR3 length equals 13 residues. Germline V gene lookup returns CDR1 MRHNA and CDR2 SNTAGT. The CDR3 here is CASAQTGGQPQHF. CDR3 DNA sequence: TGTGCCAGCGCCCAGACAGGGGGGCAGCCCCAGCATTTT.

CDR3 region: CASSQSTGKNTEAFF. CDR3 coding DNA: TGTGCCAGCAGCCAGTCGACAGGGAAGAACACTGAAGCTTTCTTT. The chain has TRBV4-2 and TRBJ1-1, with 7 bases lining up with TRBD1. Unmatched junction bases numbered 5, after V lost 3 bases and J lost 1 base. The length of the CDR3 is 15 residues. Germline CDR1 LGHNA, CDR2 YNFKEQ.

This clone has a handful of counts. V usage is TRBV7-2 and J usage is TRBJ2-3, with D possibly TRBD1 on 7 matching bases. Between the trimmed V and J ends, which lost 2 bases and 4 bases, there was a span of 13 bases. CDR1 and CDR2 (germline): SGHTA, FQGNSA. The CDR3 covers 15 residues. The CDR3 bases are TGTGCCAGCAGCTTAATGGCCAGGGGGGCAGATACGCAGTATTTT. Translation gives CASSLMARGADTQYF.

This chain connects TRBV5-1 to TRBJ1-1; 8 bases map to TRBD1. V lost 7 bases to trimming and J lost 2 bases; unmatched junction nucleotides: 4. The CDR3 totals 13 residues. In germline, CDR1 is SGHRS, CDR2 YFSETQ. The CDR3 region is CASGQGGNTEAFF. The CDR3 region has the DNA TGCGCCAGCGGACAGGGTGGTAACACTGAAGCTTTCTTT.

This chain joins TRBV27 and TRBJ1-3; D remains ambiguous. V lost 5 bases, J lost 5 bases, and 7 bases lay in between. The CDR3 is 12 amino acids. Germline CDR1 and CDR2: MNHEY and SMNVEV (reference sequence). CDR3: CASSDYRNTIYF. The CDR3 DNA sequence: TGTGCCAGCAGTGACTACAGAAACACCATATATTTT.

There are a few counts of this clone. The V call is TRBV19, the J call TRBJ1-1; D unclear. Germline V CDR1 and CDR2: LNHDA, SQIVND (reference sequence). The length of the CDR3 is 15 residues. Trimming shortened V by 1 base and J by 5 bases, and 14 bases separated the two germline ends. The CDR3 bases are TGTGCCAGTAGTATAGCGGGTCCAGTAGTGACTGAAGCTTTCTTT. Amino acids: CASSIAGPVVTEAFF.

V and J are TRBV6-5 and TRBJ2-3; 8 nucleotides match TRBD2. Trimming took 6 bases from V and 5 from J; bases not matched to a gene: 10. The CDR3 length is 15 residues. Germline CDR1 is MNHEY and CDR2 is SVGAGI. The CDR3 here is CASSPREGVRDTQYF. DNA of the CDR3: TGTGCCAGCAGCCCACGGGAGGGGGTCAGAGATACGCAGTATTTT.

This rearrangement joins TRBV7-2 to TRBJ1-2; 7 nucleotides line up with TRBD1. This CDR3 spans 14 amino acids. V trimming: 5 bases; J trimming: 4 bases; junction bases outside the gene matches: 7. Germline V CDR1 and CDR2: SGHTA, FQGNSA. The CDR3 DNA sequence: TGTGCCAGCAGCCCAAGGACAGGAATCTATGGCTACACCTTC. It yields the protein CASSPRTGIYGYTF.

This chain joins TRBV29-1 and TRBJ1-5; 7 positions agree with TRBD1. The junction had 3 bases not matched to a gene; V was cut back by 5 bases and J by 2 bases. Germline V lookup: CDR1 SQVTM, CDR2 ANQGSEA. The CDR3 runs 13 residues. The chain's CDR3 is CSVFDRGNQPQHF. CDR3 sequence (DNA): TGCAGCGTTTTCGACAGGGGCAATCAGCCCCAGCATTTT.

This sequence joins TRBV7-8 and TRBJ2-2, with D perhaps matching TRBD1 (6 bases). Trimming left V 2 bases short and J 1 base short, with 11 bases between. Germline V gene lookup returns CDR1 SGHVS and CDR2 FQNEAQ. This CDR3 contains 16 residues. CDR3 in amino acids: CASSLFGQLNTGELFF. For the CDR3, the DNA is TGTGCCAGCAGCTTATTTGGACAGTTGAACACCGGGGAGCTGTTTTTT.

V usage is TRBV10-1 and J usage is TRBJ2-7; D call uncertain. This CDR3 contains 14 residues. V gave up 2 bases and J gave up 0 bases, with 8 bases separating them. Germline-derived CDR1 and CDR2 are WNHNN and SYGVQD (reference sequence). The CDR3 region has the DNA TGCGCCAGCAGTGAGATGTGGAGCTCCTACGAGCAGTACTTC. Amino acid sequence: CASSEMWSSYEQYF.

This rearrangement joins TRBV29-1 to TRBJ1-5; unclear D gene. The CDR3 runs to 17 residues. CDR1 is SQVTM, CDR2 ANQGSEA, per germline. The CDR3: CRKQSTQEDYSNQPQHF. The CDR3 DNA reads as TGCAGGAAACAGTCCACCCAAGAGGACTATAGCAATCAGCCCCAGCATTTT.

V gene TRBV7-8 combines with J gene TRBJ1-1; maybe TRBD1 (5 bases). This CDR3 is built from 14 residues. V lost 3 bases and J lost 1, with 9 bases in between. CDR1 SGHVS and CDR2 FQNEAQ come from the germline V gene. CDR3 bases: TGTGCCAGCAGCTTCAGGGCCCCGAACACTGAAGCTTTCTTT. As protein: CASSFRAPNTEAFF.

V gene TRBV4-1 combines with J gene TRBJ2-1; tentatively, D is TRBD2 (6 bases). Germline loops: CDR1 MGHRA, CDR2 YSYEKL. The CDR3 is made up of 14 amino acids. Trimming pared 0 bases from V and 7 bases from J, leaving 10 bases between. The DNA of the CDR3 is TGCGCCAGCAGCCAAGAAGACGGGAGTAATGAGCAGTTCTTC. This codes for CASSQEDGSNEQFF.

Notes on this clone: Different DNA sequences within this sample yield the same CDR3. The genes are TRBV18 and TRBJ2-7, with 13 nucleotides matching TRBD2. With 3 bases clipped from V and 3 bases from J, the junction kept 2 bases outside the gene matches. CDR3 length: 15 amino acids. Germline CDR1 is KGHSH and CDR2 is LQKENI. CDR3 nucleotide sequence: TGTGCCAGCTCACCTGGGACTAGCGGGAACTACGAGCAGTACTTC. Its protein product is CASSPGTSGNYEQYF.

The J gene is TRBJ1-6, the V gene TRBV5-4; D call uncertain. The CDR3 is 15 residues long. Germline V gives CDR1 SGHNT, CDR2 YYREEE (reference sequence). With 1 base removed from V and 8 bases from J, the gap between germline ends came to 13 bases. The CDR3 loop reads CASSLSPGWDSPLHF. The CDR3 nucleotides read TGTGCCAGCAGCTTGTCGCCGGGGTGGGATTCACCCCTCCACTTT.

The genes are TRBV18 and TRBJ1-5; D not certain. V was shortened by 3 bases and J by 3 bases, with 9 bases between the two germline ends. Germline assignment: CDR1 KGHSH and CDR2 LQKENI. This CDR3 has 14 amino acids. DNA of the CDR3: TGTGCCAGCTCACCGAACAGCATCAATCAGCCCCAGCATTTT. It codes for CASSPNSINQPQHF.